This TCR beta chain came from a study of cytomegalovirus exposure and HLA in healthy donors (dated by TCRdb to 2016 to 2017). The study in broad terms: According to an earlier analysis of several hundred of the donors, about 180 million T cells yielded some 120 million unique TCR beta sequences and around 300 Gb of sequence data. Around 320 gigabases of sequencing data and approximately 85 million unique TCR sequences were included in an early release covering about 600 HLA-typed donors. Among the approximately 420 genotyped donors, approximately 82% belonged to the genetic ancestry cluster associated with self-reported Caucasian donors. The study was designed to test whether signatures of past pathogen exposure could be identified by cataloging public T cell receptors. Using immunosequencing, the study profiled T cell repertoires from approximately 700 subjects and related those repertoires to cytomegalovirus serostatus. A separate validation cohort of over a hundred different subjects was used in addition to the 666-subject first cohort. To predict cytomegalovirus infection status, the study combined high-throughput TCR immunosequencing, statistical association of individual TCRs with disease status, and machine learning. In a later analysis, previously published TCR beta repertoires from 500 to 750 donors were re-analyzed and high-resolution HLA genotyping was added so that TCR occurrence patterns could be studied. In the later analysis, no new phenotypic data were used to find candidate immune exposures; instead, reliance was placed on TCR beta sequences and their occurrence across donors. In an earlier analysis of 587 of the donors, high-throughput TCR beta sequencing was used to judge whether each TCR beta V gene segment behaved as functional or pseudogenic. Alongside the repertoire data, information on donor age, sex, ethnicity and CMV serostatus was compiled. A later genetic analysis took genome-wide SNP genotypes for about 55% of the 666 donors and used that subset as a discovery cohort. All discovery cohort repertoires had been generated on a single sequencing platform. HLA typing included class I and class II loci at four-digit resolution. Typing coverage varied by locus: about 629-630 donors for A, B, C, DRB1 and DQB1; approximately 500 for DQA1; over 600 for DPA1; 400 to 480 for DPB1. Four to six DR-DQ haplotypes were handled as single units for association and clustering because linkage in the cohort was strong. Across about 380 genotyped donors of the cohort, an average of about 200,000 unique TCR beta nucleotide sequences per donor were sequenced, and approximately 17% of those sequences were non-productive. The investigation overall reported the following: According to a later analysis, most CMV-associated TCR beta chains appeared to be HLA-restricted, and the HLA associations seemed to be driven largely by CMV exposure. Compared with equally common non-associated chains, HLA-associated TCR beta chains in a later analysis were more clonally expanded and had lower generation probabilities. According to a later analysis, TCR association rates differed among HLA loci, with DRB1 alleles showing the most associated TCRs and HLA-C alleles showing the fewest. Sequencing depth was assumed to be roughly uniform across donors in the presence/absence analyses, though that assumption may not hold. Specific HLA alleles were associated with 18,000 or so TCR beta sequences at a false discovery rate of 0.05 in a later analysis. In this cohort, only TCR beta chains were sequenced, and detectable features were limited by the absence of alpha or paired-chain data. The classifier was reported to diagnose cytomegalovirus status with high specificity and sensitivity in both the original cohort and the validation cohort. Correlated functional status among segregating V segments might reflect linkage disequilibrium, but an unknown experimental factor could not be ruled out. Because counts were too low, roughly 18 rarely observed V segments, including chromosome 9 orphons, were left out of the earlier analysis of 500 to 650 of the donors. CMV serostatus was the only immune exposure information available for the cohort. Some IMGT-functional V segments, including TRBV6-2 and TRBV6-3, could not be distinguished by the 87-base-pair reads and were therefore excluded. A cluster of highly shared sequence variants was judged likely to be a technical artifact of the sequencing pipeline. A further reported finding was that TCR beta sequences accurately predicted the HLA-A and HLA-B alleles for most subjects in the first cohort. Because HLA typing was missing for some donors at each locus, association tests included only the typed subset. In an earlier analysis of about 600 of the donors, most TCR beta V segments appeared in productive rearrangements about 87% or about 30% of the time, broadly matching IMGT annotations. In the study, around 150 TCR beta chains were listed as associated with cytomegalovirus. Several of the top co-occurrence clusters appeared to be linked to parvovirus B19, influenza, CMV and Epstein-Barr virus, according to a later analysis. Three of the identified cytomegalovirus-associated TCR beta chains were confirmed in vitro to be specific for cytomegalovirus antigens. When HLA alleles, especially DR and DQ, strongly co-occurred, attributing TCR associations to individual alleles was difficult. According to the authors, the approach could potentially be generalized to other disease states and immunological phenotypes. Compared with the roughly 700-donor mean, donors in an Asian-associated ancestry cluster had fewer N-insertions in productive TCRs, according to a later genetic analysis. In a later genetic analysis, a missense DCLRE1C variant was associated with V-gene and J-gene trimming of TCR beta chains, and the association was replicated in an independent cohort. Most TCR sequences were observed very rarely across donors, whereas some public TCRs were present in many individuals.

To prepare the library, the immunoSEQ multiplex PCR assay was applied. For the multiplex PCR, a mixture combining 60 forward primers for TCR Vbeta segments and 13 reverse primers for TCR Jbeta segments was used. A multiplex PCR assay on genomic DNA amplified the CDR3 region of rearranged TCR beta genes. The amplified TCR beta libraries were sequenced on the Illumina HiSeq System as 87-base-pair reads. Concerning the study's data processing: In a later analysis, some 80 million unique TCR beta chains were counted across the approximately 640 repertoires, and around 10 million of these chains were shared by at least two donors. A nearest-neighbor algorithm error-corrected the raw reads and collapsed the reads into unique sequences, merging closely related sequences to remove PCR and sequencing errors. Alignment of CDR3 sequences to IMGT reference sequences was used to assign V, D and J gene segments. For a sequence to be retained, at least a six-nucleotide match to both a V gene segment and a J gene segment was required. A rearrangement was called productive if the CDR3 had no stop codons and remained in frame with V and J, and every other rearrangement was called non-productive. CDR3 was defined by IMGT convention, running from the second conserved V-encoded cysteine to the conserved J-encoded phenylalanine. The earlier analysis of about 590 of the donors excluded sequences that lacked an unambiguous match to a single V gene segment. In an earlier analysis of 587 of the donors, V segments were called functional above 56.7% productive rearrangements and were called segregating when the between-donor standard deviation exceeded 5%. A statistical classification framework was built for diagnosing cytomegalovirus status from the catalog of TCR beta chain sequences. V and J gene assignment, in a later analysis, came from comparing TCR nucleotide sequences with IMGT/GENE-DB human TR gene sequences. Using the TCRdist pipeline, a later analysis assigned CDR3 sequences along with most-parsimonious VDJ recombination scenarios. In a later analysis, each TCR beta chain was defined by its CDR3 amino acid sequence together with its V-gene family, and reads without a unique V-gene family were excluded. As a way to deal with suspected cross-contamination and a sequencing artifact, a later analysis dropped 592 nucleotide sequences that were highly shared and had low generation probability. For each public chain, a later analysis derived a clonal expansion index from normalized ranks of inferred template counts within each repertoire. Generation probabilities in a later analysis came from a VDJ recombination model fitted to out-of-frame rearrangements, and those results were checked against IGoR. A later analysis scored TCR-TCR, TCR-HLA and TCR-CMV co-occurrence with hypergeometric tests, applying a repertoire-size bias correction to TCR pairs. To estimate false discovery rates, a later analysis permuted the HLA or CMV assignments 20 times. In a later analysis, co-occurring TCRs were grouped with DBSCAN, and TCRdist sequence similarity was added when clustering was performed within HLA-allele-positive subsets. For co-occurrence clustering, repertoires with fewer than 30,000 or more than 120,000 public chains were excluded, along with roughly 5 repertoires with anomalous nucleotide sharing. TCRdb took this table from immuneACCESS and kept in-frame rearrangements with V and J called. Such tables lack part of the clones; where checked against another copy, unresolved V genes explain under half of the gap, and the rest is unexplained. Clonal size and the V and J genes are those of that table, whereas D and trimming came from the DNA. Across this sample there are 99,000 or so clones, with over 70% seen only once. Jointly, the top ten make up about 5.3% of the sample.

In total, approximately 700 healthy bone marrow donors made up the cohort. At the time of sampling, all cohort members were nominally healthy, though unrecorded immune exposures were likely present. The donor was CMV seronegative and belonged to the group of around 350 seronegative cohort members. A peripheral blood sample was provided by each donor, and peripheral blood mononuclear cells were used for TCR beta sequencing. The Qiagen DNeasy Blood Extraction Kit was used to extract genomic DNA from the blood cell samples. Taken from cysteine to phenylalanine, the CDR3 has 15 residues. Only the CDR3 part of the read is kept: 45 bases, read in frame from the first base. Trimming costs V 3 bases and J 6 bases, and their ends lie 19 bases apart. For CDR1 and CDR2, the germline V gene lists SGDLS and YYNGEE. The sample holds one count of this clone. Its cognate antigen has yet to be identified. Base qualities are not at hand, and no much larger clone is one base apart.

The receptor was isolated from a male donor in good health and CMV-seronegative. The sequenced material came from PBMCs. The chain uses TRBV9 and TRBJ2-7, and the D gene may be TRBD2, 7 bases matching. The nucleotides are TGTGCCAGCAGCGGGGGGAGGGACACCCTGGGCGAGCAGTACTTC. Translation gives CASSGGRDTLGEQYF.